Given below is one T cell receptor beta chain in context. One end of the junction is discordant with germline, which a read error may explain. Other nucleotide sequences in the sample specify the same CDR3. Germline V gene sequence: CDR1 MNHNS, CDR2 SASEGT. This CDR3 has 13 amino acids. This sample was taken from a study of shared clonotypes between healthy human individuals. The data were produced by immunoSEQ multiplex PCR, yet TCRdb's version contains in-frame clones alone and is incomplete. The table shows 470,000 or so clones, with around 73% occurring only once. Sample: PBMCs. This sequence was found in a woman aged 40 to 49 in good health. Some clones in this sample may be carry-over from other donors' samples. The chain recombines TRBV6-1 with TRBJ1-1; 7 nucleotides match TRBD1. The CDR3 DNA is TGCGCCAGCGGGGGGCAGGGGGGCACTGAAGCTTTCTTT. Its protein is CASGGQGGTEAFF.